These 5 T cell receptor beta chains were sequenced from one sample in a study of blood T cells in healthy people across ages. With a J-beta primer mix and a sample-barcoded 5' primer, a second PCR ran 7 to 11 cycles. TCRdb analysed the 5' RACE reads with MiXCR anew, one entry per CDR3 protein. The repertoire holds roughly 1.4 million distinct CDR3 sequences, with almost 60% as singletons. Sequencing was done on a sample of blood. All receptors come from a man in his late teens or twenties in good health.

This chain uses TRBV20-1 with TRBJ2-5, with 10 nucleotides matching TRBD2. J was trimmed by 0 bases and V by 3 bases; bases with no gene match: 7. Germline V gene lookup returns CDR1 DFQATT and CDR2 SNEGSKA (reference sequence). CDR3 length: 16 amino acids. In nucleotides, the CDR3 is TGCAGTGCTAGTATTAGCGGGGGGCCCTACCAAGAGACCCAGTACTTC. Protein: CSASISGGPYQETQYF.

In regard to this clonotype: The junction shows a germline mismatch at one end, possibly a read error. This chain joins TRBV10-1 and TRBJ1-5; TRBD1 is a possible D gene (5 bases). The CDR3 covers 14 residues. Germline CDR1 is WNHNN and CDR2 is SYGVQD (reference sequence). CDR3 loop: CAISDNTGPQPKHF. CDR3 sequence (DNA): TGTGCCATCAGTGATAACACAGGACCTCAGCCCAAGCATTTT.

The chain uses TRBV20-1 and TRBJ1-6; TRBD1 is a possible D gene (5 bases). V lost 1 base and J lost 8, with 12 bases in between. This CDR3 is 14 amino acids long. CDR1 is DFQATT, CDR2 SNEGSKA, per germline (reference sequence). CDR3 sequence reads: CSARGGRADSPLHF. As DNA, the CDR3 is TGCAGTGCTAGAGGGGGCAGGGCGGATTCACCCCTCCACTTT.

To note about this clonotype: A much larger clone lies one base from this, so it may be a read error. CDR3 DNA: TGTGCCGGCAGTTTCGAAGCTAGCGGGGTTTCCTACAATGAGCAGTTCTTC. This sequence encodes CAGSFEASGVSYNEQFF. This sequence joins TRBV12-3 or TRBV12-4 and TRBJ2-1; the match to TRBD2 covers 9 bases. The CDR3 is made up of 17 amino acids.

The rearrangement links TRBV29-1 to TRBJ2-7; D unresolved. The CDR3 is made up of 13 amino acids. V dropped 4 bases and J dropped 0 bases, with 10 bases sitting between them. Germline V lookup: CDR1 SQVTM, CDR2 ANQGSEA. The CDR3 here is CSVAETPSYEQYF. The CDR3 region has the DNA TGCAGCGTTGCTGAGACTCCCTCCTACGAGCAGTACTTC.